This T cell receptor (beta chain) emerged from a study of shared T cell receptors in the human thymus. The assay was immunoSEQ multiplex PCR, and TCRdb's table has in-frame clones only and misses some. The data hold some 700,000 clones, with approximately 83% observed a single time. The length of the CDR3 is 13 residues. The trim removed 6 bases at V and 6 bases at J, leaving 5 bases unmatched. CDR1 is MNHNY, CDR2 SVGAGI, per germline (reference sequence). These data were also filed under a second study, of human thymus T cells. Per that paper: Serving as donors were healthy Finnish infants, each of whom was having open corrective surgery for congenital heart defects. The study used thymus tissue resected during corrective heart surgery. Thymic and blood repertoires appeared to show biased V and J gene usage.

Sequences were obtained from thymocytes. The gene calls are TRBV6-6 and TRBJ1-2; TRBD1 matches at 9 bases. This sequence was found in a girl under three years old with a congenital heart defect. DNA of the CDR3: TGTGCCAGCAGCCAGGACAGGGGAAATGGCTACACCTTC. The encoded protein is CASSQDRGNGYTF.